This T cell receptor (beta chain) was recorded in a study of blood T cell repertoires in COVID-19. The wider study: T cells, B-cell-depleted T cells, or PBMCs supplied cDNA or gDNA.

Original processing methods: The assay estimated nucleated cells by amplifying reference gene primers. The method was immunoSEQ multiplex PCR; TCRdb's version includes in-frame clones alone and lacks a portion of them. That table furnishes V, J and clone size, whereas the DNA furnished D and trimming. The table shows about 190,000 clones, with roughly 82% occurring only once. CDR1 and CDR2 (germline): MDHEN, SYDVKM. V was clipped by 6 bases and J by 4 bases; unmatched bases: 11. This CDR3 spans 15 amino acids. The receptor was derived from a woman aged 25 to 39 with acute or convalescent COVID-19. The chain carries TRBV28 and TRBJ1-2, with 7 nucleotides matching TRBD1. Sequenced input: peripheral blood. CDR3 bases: TGTGCCAGCAGCTCTCCGGACAGGTTGGGCTATGGCTACACCTTC. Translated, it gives CASSSPDRLGYGYTF.